This TCR beta chain comes out of a study of a mutant IDH1 vaccine in newly diagnosed glioma. Study in general: First vaccine doses came 4-6 weeks after radiotherapy alone, or with temozolomide cycles.

The sample's time point: week 23, last vaccination. It was 300 ug of mutant IDH1 20-mer peptide that made up each vaccine dose, given with topical imiquimod. The method was immunoSEQ multiplex PCR; TCRdb's version includes in-frame clones alone and lacks a portion of them. The sample shows approximately 50,000 clones, over 70% of them seen only once. Comment on this clone: Antigen: not known.

The sample was PBMCs, taken from a glioma patient whose treatment included an IDH1 peptide vaccine. This TCR was recovered from a man aged 40-49 years with glioma.

The CDR3 sequence is CASSMLAGPTKQFF. Written as DNA, the CDR3 is TGTGCCAGTAGTATGCTAGCGGGGCCCACCAAGCAGTTCTTC. The chain has TRBV19 and TRBJ2-1; 9 nucleotides line up with TRBD2. In germline, CDR1 is LNHDA, CDR2 SQIVND (reference sequence). Trimming removed 3 bases from V and 11 bases from J; junction bases left unmatched: 8. CDR3 length: 14 residues.